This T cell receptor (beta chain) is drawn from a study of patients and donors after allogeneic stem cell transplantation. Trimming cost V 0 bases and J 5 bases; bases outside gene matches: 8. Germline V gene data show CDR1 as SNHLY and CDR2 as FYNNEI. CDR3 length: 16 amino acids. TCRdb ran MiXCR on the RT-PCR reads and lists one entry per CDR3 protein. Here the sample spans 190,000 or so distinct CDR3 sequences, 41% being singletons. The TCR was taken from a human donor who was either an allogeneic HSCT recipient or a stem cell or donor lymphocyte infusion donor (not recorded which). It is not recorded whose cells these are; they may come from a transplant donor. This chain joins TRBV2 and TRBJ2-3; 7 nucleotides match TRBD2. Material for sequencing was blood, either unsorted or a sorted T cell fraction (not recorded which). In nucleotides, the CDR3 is TGTGCCAGCAGTGAAGCGCTGTTCGGCGGGAGAGATACGCAGTATTTT. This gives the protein CASSEALFGGRDTQYF.